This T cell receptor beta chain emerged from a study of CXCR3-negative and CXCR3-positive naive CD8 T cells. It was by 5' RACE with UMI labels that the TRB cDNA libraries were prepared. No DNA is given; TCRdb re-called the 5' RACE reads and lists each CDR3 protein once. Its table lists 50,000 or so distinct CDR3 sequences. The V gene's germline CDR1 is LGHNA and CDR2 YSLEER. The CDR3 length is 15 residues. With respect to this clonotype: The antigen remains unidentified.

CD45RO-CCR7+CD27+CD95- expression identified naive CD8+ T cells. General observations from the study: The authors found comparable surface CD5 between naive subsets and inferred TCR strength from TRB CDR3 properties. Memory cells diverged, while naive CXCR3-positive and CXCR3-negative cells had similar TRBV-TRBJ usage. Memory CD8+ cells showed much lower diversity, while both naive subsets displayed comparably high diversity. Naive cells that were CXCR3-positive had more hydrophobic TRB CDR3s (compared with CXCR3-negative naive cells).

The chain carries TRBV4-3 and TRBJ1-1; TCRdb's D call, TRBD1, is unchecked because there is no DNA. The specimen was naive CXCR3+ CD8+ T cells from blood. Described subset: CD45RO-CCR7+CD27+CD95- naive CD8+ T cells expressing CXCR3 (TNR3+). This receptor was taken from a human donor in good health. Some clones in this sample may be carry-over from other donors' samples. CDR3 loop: CASSQNRGLNTEAFF.